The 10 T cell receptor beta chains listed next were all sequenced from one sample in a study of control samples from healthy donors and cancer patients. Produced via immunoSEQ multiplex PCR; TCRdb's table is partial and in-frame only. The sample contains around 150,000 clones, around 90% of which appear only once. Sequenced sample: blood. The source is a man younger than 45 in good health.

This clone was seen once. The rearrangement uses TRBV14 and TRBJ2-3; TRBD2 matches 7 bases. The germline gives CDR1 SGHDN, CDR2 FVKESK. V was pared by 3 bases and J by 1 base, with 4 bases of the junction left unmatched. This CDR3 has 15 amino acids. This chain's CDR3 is CASSQSGVGTDTQYF. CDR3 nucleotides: TGTGCCAGCAGCCAGAGCGGGGTGGGCACAGATACGCAGTATTTT. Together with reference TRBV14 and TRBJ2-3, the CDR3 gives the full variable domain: EAGVTQFPSHSVIEKGQTVTLRCDPISGHDNLYWYRRVMGKEIKFLLHFVKESKQDESGMPNNRFLAERTGGTYSTLKVQPAELEDSGVYFCASSQSGVGTDTQYFGPGTRLTVL.

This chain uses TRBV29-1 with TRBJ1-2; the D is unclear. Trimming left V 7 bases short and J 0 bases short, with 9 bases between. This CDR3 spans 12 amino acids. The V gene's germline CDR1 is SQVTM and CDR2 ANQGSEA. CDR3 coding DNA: TGCAGCGGAGAGGCCACTAACTATGGCTACACCTTC. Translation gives CSGEATNYGYTF.

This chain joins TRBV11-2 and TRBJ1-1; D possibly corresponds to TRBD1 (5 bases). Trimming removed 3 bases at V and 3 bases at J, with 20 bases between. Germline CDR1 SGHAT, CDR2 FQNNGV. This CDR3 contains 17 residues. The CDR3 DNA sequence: TGTGCCAGCAGCTTGGAACCAGGGTACGGGTGGGACACTGAAGCTTTCTTT. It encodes CASSLEPGYGWDTEAFF.

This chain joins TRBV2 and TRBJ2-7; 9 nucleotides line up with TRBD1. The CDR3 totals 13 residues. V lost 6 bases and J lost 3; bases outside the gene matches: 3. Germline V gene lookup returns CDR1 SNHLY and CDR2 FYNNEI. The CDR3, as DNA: TGTGCCAGCAGGAGGGACAGGGACTACGAGCAGTACTTC. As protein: CASRRDRDYEQYF.

The CDR3 spells CASNPQGGTEAFF. The CDR3 region has the DNA TGTGCCAGCAACCCACAGGGTGGGACTGAAGCTTTCTTT. This chain links TRBV27 with TRBJ1-1; tentative D call: TRBD1 (6 bases). Germline lookup yields CDR1 MNHEY and CDR2 SMNVEV (reference sequence). The V end lost 7 bases, the J end lost 5 bases, and 14 bases lay between the germline ends. CDR3 length: 13 residues.

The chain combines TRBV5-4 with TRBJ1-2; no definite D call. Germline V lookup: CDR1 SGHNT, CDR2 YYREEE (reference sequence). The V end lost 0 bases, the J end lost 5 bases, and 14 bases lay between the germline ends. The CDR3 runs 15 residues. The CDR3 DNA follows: TGTGCCAGCAGCTTGGGGTCGGAAGGGAGTTATGGCTACACCTTC. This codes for CASSLGSEGSYGYTF.

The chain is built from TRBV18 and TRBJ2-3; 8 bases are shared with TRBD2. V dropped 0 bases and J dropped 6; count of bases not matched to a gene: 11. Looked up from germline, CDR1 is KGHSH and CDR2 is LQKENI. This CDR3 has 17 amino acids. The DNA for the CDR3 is TGTGCCAGCTCACCACCGTTGCGGGAGGCCTCTTGGGATACGCAGTATTTT. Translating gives CASSPPLREASWDTQYF.

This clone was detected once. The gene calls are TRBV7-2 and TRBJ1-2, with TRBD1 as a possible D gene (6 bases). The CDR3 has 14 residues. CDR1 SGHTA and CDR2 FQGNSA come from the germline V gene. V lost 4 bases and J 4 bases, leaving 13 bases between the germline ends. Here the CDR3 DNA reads TGTGCCAGCAGCTCCAGACAGGTTCCCTATGGCTACACCTTC. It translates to CASSSRQVPYGYTF.

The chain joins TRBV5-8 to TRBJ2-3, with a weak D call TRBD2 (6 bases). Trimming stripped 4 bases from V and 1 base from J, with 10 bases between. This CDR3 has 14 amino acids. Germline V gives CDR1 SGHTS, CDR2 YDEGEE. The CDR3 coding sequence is TGTGCCAGCAGCATGCCGGGGGGCACAGATACGCAGTATTTT. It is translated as CASSMPGGTDTQYF.

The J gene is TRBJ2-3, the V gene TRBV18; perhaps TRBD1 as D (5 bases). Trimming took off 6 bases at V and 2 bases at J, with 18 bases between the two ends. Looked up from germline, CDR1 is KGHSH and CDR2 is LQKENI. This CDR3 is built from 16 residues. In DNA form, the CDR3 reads TGTGCCAGCTCCACCCAGGGCTCAGGGCACACAGATACGCAGTATTTT. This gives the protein CASSTQGSGHTDTQYF.